Below, 22 T cell receptor beta chains from the same sample are listed, as sequenced in a study of blood T cell repertoires in COVID-19. This table comes from immunoSEQ multiplex PCR, and its TCRdb copy is limited to in-frame clones, with some not included. The sample holds roughly 150,000 clones; 65% to 85% are singletons and the top ten take around 5%. The sample taken for sequencing was peripheral blood. These receptors all stem from a woman between 45 and 60 years old with acute or convalescent COVID-19.

The V call is TRBV6-5, the J call TRBJ1-1; 8 nucleotides align to TRBD1. The CDR3 runs 15 residues. V dropped 4 bases and J dropped 2; count of bases not matched to a gene: 6. Germline loops: CDR1 MNHEY, CDR2 SVGAGI. CDR3 bases: TGTGCCAGCAGTTCCCCAGGGGGCATTAACACTGAAGCTTTCTTT. Protein sequence: CASSSPGGINTEAFF.

This chain joins TRBV9 and TRBJ2-3, with D perhaps TRBD1 (5 bases). This CDR3 contains 13 residues. Germline V CDR1 and CDR2: SGDLS, YYNGEE. The V and J ends lost 4 bases and 6 bases respectively, with 12 bases between them. The CDR3 reads CASSSGAADTQYF. For the CDR3, the DNA is TGTGCCAGCAGCTCTGGGGCGGCGGATACGCAGTATTTT.

V is TRBV7-2 and J is TRBJ2-1; tentative D call: TRBD1 (6 bases). Trimming left V 5 bases short and J 2 bases short, with 13 bases between. From germline, CDR1 is SGHTA and CDR2 FQGNSA. The CDR3 covers 15 residues. The CDR3 here is CASSPQGSTYNEQFF. CDR3 nucleotides: TGTGCCAGCAGCCCACAGGGTTCGACCTACAATGAGCAGTTCTTC.

This chain uses TRBV6-5 with TRBJ1-1; weak D call: TRBD1 (5 bases). There are 13 residues in the CDR3. V lost 2 bases, J lost 5 bases, and 9 bases lay in between. Germline CDR1 reads MNHEY; CDR2 reads SVGAGI. The CDR3 sequence is CASSYGGRTEAFF. Written as DNA, the CDR3 is TGTGCCAGCAGTTACGGGGGGAGGACTGAAGCTTTCTTT.

About this clone: One junction end disagrees with the germline gene, perhaps due to a read error. This chain links TRBV19 with TRBJ1-6; D gene uncertain. Germline V gene sequence: CDR1 LNHDA, CDR2 SQIVND (reference sequence). The CDR3 covers 13 residues. The CDR3 DNA reads TGTGCCAGTAGTATGAGAACGAATTTACCCCTCCACTTT. This sequence encodes CASSMRTNLPLHF.

The chain recombines TRBV6-6 with TRBJ2-7; a weak D match, TRBD2 (5 bases). CDR3 length: 13 residues. Per the germline V gene, CDR1 is MNHNY and CDR2 is SVGAGI (reference sequence). V gave up 7 bases and J gave up 8 bases, with 18 bases separating them. CDR3 coding DNA: TGTGCCAGCAATGAGGGTCAGCTATATAAGCAGTACTTC. Residues: CASNEGQLYKQYF.

A single count supports this clone. V gene TRBV18 combines with J gene TRBJ2-2; 8 nucleotides match TRBD1. CDR3 size: 17 residues. V lost 3 bases to trimming and J lost 5 bases; unmatched junction nucleotides: 11. Germline V gene lookup returns CDR1 KGHSH and CDR2 LQKENI. This CDR3 is CASSPSADRGGTGELFF. In DNA, the CDR3 is TGTGCCAGCTCACCGTCAGCAGACAGGGGTGGAACCGGGGAGCTGTTTTTT. The variable domain in full, with the rest retrieved from reference TRBV18 and TRBJ2-2, is NAGVMQNPRHLVRRRGQEARLRCSPMKGHSHVYWYRQLPEEGLKFMVYLQKENIIDESGMPKERFSAEFPKEGPSILRIQQVVRGDSAAYFCASSPSADRGGTGELFFGEGSRLTVL.

The DNA for the CDR3 is TGTGCCAGCAGTTTGGAGTTAGGGGGCAGAAAACTGTTTTTT. Amino acid sequence: CASSLELGGRKLFF. The gene calls are TRBV28 and TRBJ1-4, with 7 bases aligning to TRBD1. J gave up 10 bases and V 3 bases, and 8 bases lay outside the gene matches. In germline, CDR1 is MDHEN, CDR2 SYDVKM. This CDR3 has 14 residues.

The chain is built from TRBV3-1 (or the pseudogene TRBV3-2) and TRBJ1-4; no clear D. V gave up 2 bases and J gave up 5 bases, with 9 bases separating them. CDR1 and CDR2 (germline): LGHDT, YNNKEL (reference sequence). CDR3 size: 14 residues. CDR3 nucleotide sequence: TGTGCCAGCAGCCAATGGAGCAGCAATGAAAAACTGTTTTTT. Translated: CASSQWSSNEKLFF.

The chain has TRBV6-5 and TRBJ1-2; D is unresolved. Germline values: CDR1 MNHEY, CDR2 SVGAGI. This CDR3 region has 14 residues. V was cut by 9 bases and J by 0 bases, with 14 bases left in between. The CDR3 loop reads CASSSGSSNYGYTF. The CDR3 DNA reads as TGTGCCAGTTCGTCGGGGAGTTCTAACTATGGCTACACCTTC.

This chain joins TRBV9 and TRBJ2-1; the D gene is possibly TRBD2 (6 bases). This CDR3 has 16 amino acids. Trimming pared 3 bases from V and 6 bases from J, leaving 19 bases between. Per the germline V gene, CDR1 is SGDLS and CDR2 is YYNGEE. The CDR3 loop reads CASSGPLGAGLNEQFF. The DNA for the CDR3 is TGTGCCAGCAGCGGACCACTTGGGGCGGGGCTCAATGAGCAGTTCTTC.

The chain links TRBV30 to TRBJ2-3; TRBD2 is a possible D gene (7 bases). Trimming took off 0 bases at V and 5 bases at J, with 15 bases between the two ends. Germline CDR1 and CDR2: GTSNPN and SVGIG (reference sequence). The CDR3 spans 15 residues. CDR3 protein: CAWSVGRGPLDTQYF. The CDR3 DNA follows: TGTGCCTGGAGTGTAGGGCGGGGGCCCCTAGATACGCAGTATTTT.

This sequence joins TRBV6-6 and TRBJ2-3; D unresolved. Germline V gene sequence: CDR1 MNHNY, CDR2 SVGAGI (reference sequence). The CDR3 loop spans 13 amino acids. V lost 1 base and J 4 bases, leaving 6 bases between the germline ends. In DNA form, the CDR3 reads TGTGCCAGCAGTTACTTGTCGGCAGATACGCAGTATTTT. Its translation is CASSYLSADTQYF.

The genes are TRBV6-5 and TRBJ2-7; perhaps TRBD2 as D (5 bases). The germline V gene encodes CDR1 MNHEY and CDR2 SVGAGI. CDR3 length: 11 amino acids. V was cut by 5 bases and J by 3 bases, with 5 bases left in between. Here the CDR3 reads CASSRGYEQYF. DNA for the CDR3: TGTGCCAGCAGTCGGGGCTACGAGCAGTACTTC.

This chain joins TRBV19 and TRBJ2-5; 10 bases are a match to TRBD2. Per the germline V gene, CDR1 is LNHDA and CDR2 is SQIVND (reference sequence). The V and J ends lost 3 bases and 5 bases, in that order; junction bases with no gene match: 9. The CDR3 loop spans 16 amino acids. The CDR3 DNA sequence: TGTGCCAGTAGTATCTTAGCGGGGGGTATGGGGGAGACCCAGTACTTC. Amino acid sequence: CASSILAGGMGETQYF.

This clone came up a few times. The chain is built from TRBV27 and TRBJ1-1; D is ambiguous. Germline CDR1 and CDR2: MNHEY and SMNVEV (reference sequence). CDR3 length equals 14 residues. V was trimmed by 2 bases and J by 1 base, leaving 8 bases between them. CDR3 protein: CASSLIRENTEAFF. CDR3 sequence (DNA): TGTGCCAGCAGTTTAATCCGGGAGAACACTGAAGCTTTCTTT.

The rearrangement uses TRBV3-1 (or the pseudogene TRBV3-2) and TRBJ1-2, with D unresolved. Trimming pared 0 bases from V and 6 bases from J, leaving 17 bases between. The germline gives CDR1 LGHDT, CDR2 YNNKEL (reference sequence). The CDR3 has 16 residues. The CDR3 DNA sequence: TGTGCCAGCAGCCAAGATCAGGTTCACGGCTCGCATGGCTACACCTTC. Translation gives CASSQDQVHGSHGYTF.

The chain is built from TRBV9 and TRBJ2-1; 12 bases align to TRBD2. CDR3 length equals 17 residues. Germline V lookup: CDR1 SGDLS, CDR2 YYNGEE. The V segment lost 4 bases and the J segment 1 base; nucleotides outside the gene matches: 6. The CDR3 nucleotides read TGTGCCAGCAGCCCCGGGACTAGCGGGCCTTCCTACAATGAGCAGTTCTTC. It codes for CASSPGTSGPSYNEQFF.

V gene TRBV3-1 (or the pseudogene TRBV3-2) combines with J gene TRBJ1-3, with D unclear. The CDR3 is made up of 13 amino acids. Germline V gene data show CDR1 as LGHDT and CDR2 as YNNKEL (reference sequence). The V end was cut by 0 bases, the J end by 7 bases, with 7 bases between. For the CDR3, the DNA is TGTGCCAGCAGCCAAGATATTGTGAACACCATATATTTT. This sequence encodes CASSQDIVNTIYF.

The chain carries TRBV5-6 and TRBJ1-5; D is possibly TRBD1 (6 bases). CDR3 length: 14 amino acids. Between the trimmed V and J ends, which lost 3 bases and 3 bases, there was a span of 10 bases. The V gene's germline CDR1 is SGHDT and CDR2 YYEEEE. The CDR3 loop reads CASSYGQNNQPQHF. The CDR3 nucleotides read TGTGCCAGCAGCTACGGACAGAACAATCAGCCCCAGCATTTT. The full variable domain, completed using reference TRBV5-6 and TRBJ1-5, is DAGVTQSPTHLIKTRGQQVTLRCSPKSGHDTVSWYQQALGQGPQFIFQYYEEEERQRGNFPDRFSGHQFPNYSSELNVNALLLGDSALYLCASSYGQNNQPQHFGDGTRLSIL.

V is TRBV7-6 and J is TRBJ2-1; 8 nucleotides line up with TRBD2. The CDR3 loop spans 15 amino acids. After removal of 2 bases from V and 7 bases from J, the junction contained 7 bases not matched to a gene. Germline V gene data show CDR1 as SGHVS and CDR2 as FNYEAQ. CDR3 nucleotide sequence: TGTGCCAGCAGCTTAACGGGGGGGGCTCAGAATGAGCAGTTCTTC. This translates into CASSLTGGAQNEQFF.

The chain's CDR3 is CASSYERGTDTQYF. The CDR3 DNA follows: TGTGCCAGCAGTTACGAGAGAGGCACAGATACGCAGTATTTT. The V gene is TRBV6-2 or TRBV6-3, the J gene TRBJ2-3, with unresolved D. The V end was cut by 2 bases, the J end by 1 base, with 7 bases between. The CDR3 spans 14 residues. The germline CDR1 and CDR2 sequences are MNHEY and SVGEGT.